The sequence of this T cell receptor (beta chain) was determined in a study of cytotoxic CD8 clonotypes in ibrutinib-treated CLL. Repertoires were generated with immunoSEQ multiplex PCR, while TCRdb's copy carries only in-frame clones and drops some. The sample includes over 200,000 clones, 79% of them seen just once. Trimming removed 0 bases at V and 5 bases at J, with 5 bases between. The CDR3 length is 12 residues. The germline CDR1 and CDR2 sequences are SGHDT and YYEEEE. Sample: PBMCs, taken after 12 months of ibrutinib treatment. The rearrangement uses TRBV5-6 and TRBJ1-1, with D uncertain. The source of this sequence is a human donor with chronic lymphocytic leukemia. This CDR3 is CASSLVMTEAFF. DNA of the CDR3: TGTGCCAGCAGCTTGGTGATGACTGAAGCTTTCTTT.